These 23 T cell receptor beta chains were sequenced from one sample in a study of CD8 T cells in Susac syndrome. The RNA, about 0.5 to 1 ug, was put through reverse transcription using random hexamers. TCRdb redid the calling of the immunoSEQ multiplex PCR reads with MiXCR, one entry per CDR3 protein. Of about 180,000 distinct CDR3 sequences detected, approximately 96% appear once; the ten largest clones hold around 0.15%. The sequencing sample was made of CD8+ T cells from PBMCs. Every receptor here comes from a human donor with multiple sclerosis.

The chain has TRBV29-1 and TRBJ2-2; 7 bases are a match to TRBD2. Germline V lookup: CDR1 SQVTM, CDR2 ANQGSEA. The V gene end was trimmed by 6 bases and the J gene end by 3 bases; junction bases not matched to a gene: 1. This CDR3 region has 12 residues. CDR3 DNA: TGCAGCGTAGCGGGGTACACCGGGGAGCTGTTTTTT. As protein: CSVAGYTGELFF.

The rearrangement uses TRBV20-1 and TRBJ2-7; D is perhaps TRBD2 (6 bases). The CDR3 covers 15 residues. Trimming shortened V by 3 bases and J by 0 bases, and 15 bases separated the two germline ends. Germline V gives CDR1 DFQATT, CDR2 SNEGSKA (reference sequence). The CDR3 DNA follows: TGCAGTGCTAGGGAGGCGGGGATGAGCTCCTACGAGCAGTACTTC. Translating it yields CSAREAGMSSYEQYF.

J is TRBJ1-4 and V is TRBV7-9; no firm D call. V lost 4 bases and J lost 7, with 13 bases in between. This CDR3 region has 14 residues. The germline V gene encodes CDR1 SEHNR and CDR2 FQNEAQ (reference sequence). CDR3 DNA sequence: TGTGCCAGCAGCTCCCGAAGTTTTGGTGAAAAACTGTTTTTT. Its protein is CASSSRSFGEKLFF.

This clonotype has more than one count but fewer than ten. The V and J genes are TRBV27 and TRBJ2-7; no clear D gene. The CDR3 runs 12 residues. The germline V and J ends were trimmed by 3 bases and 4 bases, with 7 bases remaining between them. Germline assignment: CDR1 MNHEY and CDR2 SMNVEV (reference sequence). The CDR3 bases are TGTGCCAGCAGTTTCGTCGGATACGAGCAGTACTTC. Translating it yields CASSFVGYEQYF.

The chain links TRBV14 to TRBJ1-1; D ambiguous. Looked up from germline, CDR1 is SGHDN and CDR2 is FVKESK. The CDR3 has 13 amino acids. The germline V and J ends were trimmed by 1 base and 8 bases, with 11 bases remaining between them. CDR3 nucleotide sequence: TGTGCCAGCAGCCAAGTCGTGGCAGGCGAAGCTTTCTTT. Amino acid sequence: CASSQVVAGEAFF.

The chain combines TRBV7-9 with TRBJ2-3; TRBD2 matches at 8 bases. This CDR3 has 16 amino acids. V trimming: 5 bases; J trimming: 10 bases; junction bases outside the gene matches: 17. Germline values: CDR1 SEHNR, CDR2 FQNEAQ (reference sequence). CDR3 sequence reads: CASSPKDPSAGEAQYF. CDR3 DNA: TGTGCCAGCAGCCCGAAGGATCCTTCAGCGGGGGAGGCGCAGTATTTT.

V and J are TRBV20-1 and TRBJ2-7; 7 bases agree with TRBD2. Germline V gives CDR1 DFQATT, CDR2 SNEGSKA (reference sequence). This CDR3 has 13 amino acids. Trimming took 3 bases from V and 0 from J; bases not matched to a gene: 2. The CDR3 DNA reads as TGCAGTGCTAGCACGGGGGGCTCCTACGAGCAGTACTTC. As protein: CSASTGGSYEQYF.

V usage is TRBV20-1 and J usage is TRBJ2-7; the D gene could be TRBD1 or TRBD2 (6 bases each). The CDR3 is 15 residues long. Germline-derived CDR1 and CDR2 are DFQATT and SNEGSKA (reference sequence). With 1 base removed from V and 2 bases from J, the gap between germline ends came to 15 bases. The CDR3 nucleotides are TGCAGTGCTAGAGGGTTTCAGGGGACTCCCTACGAGCAGTACTTC. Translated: CSARGFQGTPYEQYF.

DNA for the CDR3: TGCGCCAGCAGCTTGTTGTACAATGAGCAGTTCTTC. Amino acid sequence: CASSLLYNEQFF. This chain links TRBV5-1 with TRBJ2-1; D ambiguous. V was clipped by 1 base and J by 4 bases, with 3 bases between them. This CDR3 is built from 12 residues. From germline, CDR1 is SGHRS and CDR2 YFSETQ. Full variable domain (rest looked up from reference TRBV5-1 and TRBJ2-1): KAGVTQTPRYLIKTRGQQVTLSCSPISGHRSVSWYQQTPGQGLQFLFEYFSETQRNKGNFPGRFSGRQFSNSRSEMNVSTLELGDSALYLCASSLLYNEQFFGPGTRLTVL.

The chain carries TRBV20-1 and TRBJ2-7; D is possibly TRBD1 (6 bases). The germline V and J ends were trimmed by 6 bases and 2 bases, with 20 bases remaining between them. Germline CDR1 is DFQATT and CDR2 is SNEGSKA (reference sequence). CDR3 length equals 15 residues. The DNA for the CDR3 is TGCAGTGCAAGAACCTCGGTCCAGGGGACCTACGAGCAGTACTTC. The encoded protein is CSARTSVQGTYEQYF.

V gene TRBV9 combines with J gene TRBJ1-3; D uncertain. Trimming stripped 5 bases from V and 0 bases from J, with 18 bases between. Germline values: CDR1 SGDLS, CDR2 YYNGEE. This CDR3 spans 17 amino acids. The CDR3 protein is CASSITWQTNSGNTIYF. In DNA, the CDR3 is TGTGCCAGCAGTATAACGTGGCAAACAAACTCTGGAAACACCATATATTTT.

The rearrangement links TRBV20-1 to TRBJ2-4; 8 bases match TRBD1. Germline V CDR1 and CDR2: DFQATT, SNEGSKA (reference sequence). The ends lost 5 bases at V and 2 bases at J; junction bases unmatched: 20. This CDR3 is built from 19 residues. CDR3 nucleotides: TGCAGTGCTCCTCACCCTTTGACAGGGGTAGTTTCTACCAAAAACATTCAGTACTTC. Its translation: CSAPHPLTGVVSTKNIQYF.

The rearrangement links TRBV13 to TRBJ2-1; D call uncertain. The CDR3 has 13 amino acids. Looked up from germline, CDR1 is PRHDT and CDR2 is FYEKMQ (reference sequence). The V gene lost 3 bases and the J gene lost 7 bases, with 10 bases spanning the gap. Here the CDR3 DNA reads TGTGCCAGCAGCTTTGGCCAGCCTAATGAGCAGTTCTTC. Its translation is CASSFGQPNEQFF.

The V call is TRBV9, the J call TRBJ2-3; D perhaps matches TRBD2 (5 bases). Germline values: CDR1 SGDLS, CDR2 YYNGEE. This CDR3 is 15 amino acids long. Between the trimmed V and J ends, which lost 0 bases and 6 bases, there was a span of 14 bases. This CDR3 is CASSVGWESLDTQYF. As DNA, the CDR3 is TGTGCCAGCAGCGTAGGGTGGGAGAGTTTGGATACGCAGTATTTT.

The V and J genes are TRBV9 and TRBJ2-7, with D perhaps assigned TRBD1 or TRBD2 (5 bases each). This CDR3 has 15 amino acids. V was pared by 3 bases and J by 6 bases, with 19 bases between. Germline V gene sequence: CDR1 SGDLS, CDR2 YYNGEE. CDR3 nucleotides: TGTGCCAGCAGCGGATCGGGACGGGGTTGGGGCGAGCAGTACTTC. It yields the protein CASSGSGRGWGEQYF. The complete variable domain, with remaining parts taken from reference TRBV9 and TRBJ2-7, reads DSGVTQTPKHLITATGQRVTLRCSPRSGDLSVYWYQQSLDQGLQFLIQYYNGEERAKGNILERFSAQQFPDLHSELNLSSLELGDSALYFCASSGSGRGWGEQYFGPGTRLTVT.

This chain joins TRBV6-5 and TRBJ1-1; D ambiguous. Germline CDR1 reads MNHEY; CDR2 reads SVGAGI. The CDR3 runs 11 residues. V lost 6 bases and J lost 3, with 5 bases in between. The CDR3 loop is CASRWYTEAFF. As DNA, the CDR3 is TGTGCCAGCAGGTGGTACACTGAAGCTTTCTTT.

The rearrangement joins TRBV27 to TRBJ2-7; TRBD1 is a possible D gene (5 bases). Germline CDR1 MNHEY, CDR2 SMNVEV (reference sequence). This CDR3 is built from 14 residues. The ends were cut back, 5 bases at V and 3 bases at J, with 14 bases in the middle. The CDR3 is CASSPLIDSYEQYF. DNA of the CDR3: TGTGCCAGCAGTCCCCTCATTGACAGCTACGAGCAGTACTTC.

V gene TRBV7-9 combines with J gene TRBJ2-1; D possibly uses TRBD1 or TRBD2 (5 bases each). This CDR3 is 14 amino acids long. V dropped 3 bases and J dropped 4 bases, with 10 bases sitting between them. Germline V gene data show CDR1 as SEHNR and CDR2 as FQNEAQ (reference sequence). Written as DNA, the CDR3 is TGTGCCAGCAGCTTCAGGGACGGTTACAATGAGCAGTTCTTC. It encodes CASSFRDGYNEQFF. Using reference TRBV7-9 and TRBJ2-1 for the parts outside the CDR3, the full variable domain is DTGVSQNPRHKITKRGQNVTFRCDPISEHNRLYWYRQTLGQGPEFLTYFQNEAQLEKSRLLSDRFSAERPKGSFSTLEIQRTEQGDSAMYLCASSFRDGYNEQFFGPGTRLTVL.

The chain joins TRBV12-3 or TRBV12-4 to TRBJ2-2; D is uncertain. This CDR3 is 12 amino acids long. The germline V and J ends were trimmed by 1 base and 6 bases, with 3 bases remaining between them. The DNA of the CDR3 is TGTGCCAGCAGTTTAGTTTCCGGGGAGCTGTTTTTT. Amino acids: CASSLVSGELFF.

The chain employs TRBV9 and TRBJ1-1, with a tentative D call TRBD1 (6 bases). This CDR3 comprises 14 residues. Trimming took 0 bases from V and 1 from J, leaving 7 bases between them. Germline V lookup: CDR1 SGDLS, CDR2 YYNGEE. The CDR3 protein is CASSVEGENTEAFF. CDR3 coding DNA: TGTGCCAGCAGCGTAGAGGGGGAGAACACTGAAGCTTTCTTT.

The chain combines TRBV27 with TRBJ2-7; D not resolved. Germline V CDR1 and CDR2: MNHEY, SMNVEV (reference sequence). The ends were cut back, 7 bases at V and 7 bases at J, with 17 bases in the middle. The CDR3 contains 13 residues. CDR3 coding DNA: TGTGCCAGCACTCCGATTGGGGTGGGAGAGCAGTACTTC. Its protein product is CASTPIGVGEQYF.

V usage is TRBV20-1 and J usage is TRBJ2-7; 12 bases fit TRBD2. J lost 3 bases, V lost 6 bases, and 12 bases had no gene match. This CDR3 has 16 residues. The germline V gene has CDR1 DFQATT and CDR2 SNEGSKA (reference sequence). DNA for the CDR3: TGCAGTGCCAGGGCGTCCGGACTAGCGGGATACTACGAGCAGTACTTC. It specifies CSARASGLAGYYEQYF.

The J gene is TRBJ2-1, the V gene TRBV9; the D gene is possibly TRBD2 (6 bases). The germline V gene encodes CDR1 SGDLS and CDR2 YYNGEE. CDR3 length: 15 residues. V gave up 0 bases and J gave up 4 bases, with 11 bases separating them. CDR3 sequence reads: CASSVDGGGYNEQFF. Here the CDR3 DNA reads TGTGCCAGCAGCGTAGACGGGGGAGGATACAATGAGCAGTTCTTC.